The clone carrying this T cell receptor (beta chain) was found a few times. This sample is part of a study of response to subunit inactivated influenza vaccine. CDR3 length: 17 amino acids. V shed 1 base and J 3 bases; nucleotides not matched to a gene: 10. Germline CDR1 DFQATT, CDR2 SNEGSKA (reference sequence). One entry per CDR3 protein, called by TCRdb with MiXCR from the RT-PCR reads. The table lists 400,000 to 650,000 distinct CDR3 sequences, roughly 7.9% of them singletons. The specimen was PBMCs from blood, collected 23 months after vaccination. This sequence joins TRBV20-1 and TRBJ2-2; 8 bases match TRBD2. The sequence was collected from a man aged 50-75 years who received an inactivated influenza vaccine. For the CDR3, the DNA is TGCAGTGCTAGAGGTTTAGCGGGGAGTTCGTACACCGGGGAGCTGTTTTTT. This encodes CSARGLAGSSYTGELFF.